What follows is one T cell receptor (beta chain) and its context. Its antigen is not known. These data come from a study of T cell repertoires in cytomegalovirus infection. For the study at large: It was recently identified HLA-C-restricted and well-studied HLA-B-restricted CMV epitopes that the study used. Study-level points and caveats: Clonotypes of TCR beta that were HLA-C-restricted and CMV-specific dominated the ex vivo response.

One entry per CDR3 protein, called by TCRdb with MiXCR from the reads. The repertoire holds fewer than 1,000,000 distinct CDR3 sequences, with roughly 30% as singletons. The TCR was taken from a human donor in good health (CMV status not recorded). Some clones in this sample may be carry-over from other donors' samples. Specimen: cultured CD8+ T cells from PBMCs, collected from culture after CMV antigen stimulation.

The CDR3 DNA is TGTGCCAGCGGGCGGGGGTGGGAGACCCAGTACTTC. Its translation is CASGRGWETQYF. This rearrangement joins TRBV6-5 to TRBJ2-5, with 7 bases matching TRBD2. With 8 bases clipped from V and 5 bases from J, the junction kept 5 bases outside the gene matches. Germline CDR1 MNHEY, CDR2 SVGAGI. CDR3 length: 12 amino acids.